A selection of T cell receptor beta chains follows, all from one sample in a study of blood T cell repertoires in COVID-19. The data were produced by immunoSEQ multiplex PCR, yet TCRdb's version contains in-frame clones alone and is incomplete. Among about 89,000 clones listed, 81% were seen once. The sample was peripheral blood. Receptors originate from an elderly woman with acute or convalescent COVID-19. Each CDR3 is given with its conserved first and last residue. Each record gives: V gene, clone size, D gene, J gene, CDR3 protein, CDR3 DNA. D genes are given only for firm matches. Expanded clones get a size class; other rows say once, few or many, or leave the size out.

TRBV6-6	.	.	TRBJ1-6	CASSQISPLHF	TGTGCCAGCAGCCAAATTTCACCCCTCCACTTT
TRBV6-5	few	TRBD1	TRBJ1-2	CASSTTGASYTF	TGTGCCAGCAGCACCACAGGGGCGAGCTACACCTTC
TRBV24-1	.	TRBD2	TRBJ2-3	CATSDLPGLAGGRSTQYF	TGTGCCACCAGTGATTTGCCGGGACTAGCGGGGGGGCGGAGTACGCAGTATTTT
TRBV10-3	.	TRBD2	TRBJ2-3	CAISLAGEVDTQYF	TGTGCCATCAGTCTAGCGGGGGAGGTAGATACGCAGTATTTT
TRBV15	.	TRBD1	TRBJ2-7	CATSRDMGRGPYEQYF	TGTGCCACCAGCAGAGATATGGGCAGGGGGCCGTACGAGCAGTACTTC
TRBV7-8	.	.	TRBJ1-1	CASSVGGHLNTEAFF	TGTGCCAGCAGCGTAGGGGGACATTTGAACACTGAAGCTTTCTTT
TRBV7-9	.	.	TRBJ2-7	CASSLSGTLNEQYF	TGTGCCAGCAGCTTATCGGGGACACTCAACGAGCAGTACTTC
TRBV6-5	.	.	TRBJ2-3	CASSYLGGTDTQYF	TGTGCCAGCAGTTACCTAGGGGGAACGGATACGCAGTATTTT
TRBV5-1	.	TRBD1	TRBJ2-5	CASSRDRDETQYF	TGCGCCAGTTCAAGGGACAGAGACGAGACCCAGTACTTC
TRBV5-1	.	.	TRBJ1-2	CASSLKGVGYTF	TGCGCCAGCAGCTTGAAAGGGGTAGGCTACACCTTC
TRBV2	few	TRBD1	TRBJ2-2	CASRATGGPTGELFF	TGTGCCAGCAGAGCGACAGGGGGCCCGACCGGGGAGCTGTTTTTT
TRBV12-3/TRBV12-4	.	TRBD1	TRBJ2-4	CASTWTGLNIQYF	TGTGCCAGCACCTGGACAGGGTTGAACATTCAGTACTTC
TRBV29-1	.	.	TRBJ2-2	CSVSAGAVTGELFF	TGCAGCGTTTCTGCAGGGGCGGTCACCGGGGAGCTGTTTTTT
TRBV11-2	.	TRBD2	TRBJ2-2	CASSLAGLAGGRNTGELFF	TGTGCCAGCAGCTTAGCGGGACTAGCGGGGGGGCGGAACACCGGGGAGCTGTTTTTT
TRBV5-1	.	TRBD2	TRBJ2-3	CASSLVGGGSTDTQYF	TGCGCCAGCAGCTTGGTTGGCGGGGGGAGCACAGATACGCAGTATTTT
TRBV28	.	.	TRBJ1-6	CAGAGRSYNSPLHF	TGTGCCGGCGCGGGGCGCTCCTATAATTCACCCCTCCACTTT
TRBV29-1	once	TRBD1	TRBJ1-1	CSAKTGTNTEAFF	TGCAGCGCCAAGACAGGGACGAACACTGAAGCTTTCTTT
TRBV30	.	.	TRBJ1-2	CASTEENGYTF	TGTGCCTCAACGGAGGAGAATGGCTACACCTTC
TRBV7-2	few	.	TRBJ1-5	CASSPQVDQPQHF	TGTGCCAGCAGCCCCCAGGTGGATCAGCCCCAGCATTTT
TRBV5-4	.	TRBD2	TRBJ2-3	CASSLGPAGGSTDTQYF	TGTGCCAGCAGCTTGGGTCCGGCGGGGGGGAGCACAGATACGCAGTATTTT
TRBV2	.	TRBD1	TRBJ2-6	CASSQTGGSAGANVLTF	TGTGCCAGCAGCCAAACAGGGGGCAGCGCTGGGGCCAACGTCCTGACTTTC
TRBV6-5	.	TRBD1	TRBJ1-5	CASSLRQGDQPQHF	TGTGCCAGCAGCTTAAGACAGGGCGATCAGCCCCAGCATTTT
TRBV11-2	.	.	TRBJ1-1	CASSPGGFF	TGTGCCAGCAGCCCCGGGGGTTTCTTT
TRBV5-1	.	TRBD1	TRBJ1-2	CASSLAQGEGYTF	TGCGCCAGCAGCTTGGCGCAGGGGGAGGGCTACACCTTC
TRBV18	.	TRBD1	TRBJ1-5	CASSLGTGAWNQPQHF	TGTGCCAGCTCACTCGGGACAGGGGCATGGAATCAGCCCCAGCATTTT
TRBV11-2	.	.	TRBJ2-3	CASSLGAPQADTQYF	TGTGCCAGCAGCTTAGGGGCCCCCCAGGCAGATACGCAGTATTTT
TRBV28	.	.	TRBJ1-2	CASSIGQLGGVYGYTF	TGTGCCAGCAGTATCGGACAGCTGGGAGGGGTCTATGGCTACACCTTC
TRBV24-1	.	TRBD1	TRBJ2-2	CATTPTGGFHTGELFF	TGTGCCACCACACCAACAGGGGGCTTTCACACCGGGGAGCTGTTTTTT